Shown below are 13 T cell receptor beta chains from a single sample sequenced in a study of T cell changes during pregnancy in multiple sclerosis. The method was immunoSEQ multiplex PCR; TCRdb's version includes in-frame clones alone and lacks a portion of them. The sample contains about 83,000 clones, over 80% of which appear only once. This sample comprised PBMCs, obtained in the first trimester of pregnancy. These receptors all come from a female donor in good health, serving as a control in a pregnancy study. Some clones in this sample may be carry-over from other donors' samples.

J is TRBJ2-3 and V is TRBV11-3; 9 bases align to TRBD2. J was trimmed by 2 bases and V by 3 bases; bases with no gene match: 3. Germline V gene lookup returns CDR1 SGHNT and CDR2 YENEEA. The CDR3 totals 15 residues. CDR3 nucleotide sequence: TGTGCCAGCAGCTTGGTAGCGGGGGCCACAGATACGCAGTATTTT. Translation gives CASSLVAGATDTQYF. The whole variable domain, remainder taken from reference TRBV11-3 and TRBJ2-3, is EAGVVQSPRYKIIEKKQPVAFWCNPISGHNTLYWYLQNLGQGPELLIRYENEEAVDDSQLPKDRFSAERLKGVDSTLKIQPAELGDSAVYLCASSLVAGATDTQYFGPGTRLTVL.

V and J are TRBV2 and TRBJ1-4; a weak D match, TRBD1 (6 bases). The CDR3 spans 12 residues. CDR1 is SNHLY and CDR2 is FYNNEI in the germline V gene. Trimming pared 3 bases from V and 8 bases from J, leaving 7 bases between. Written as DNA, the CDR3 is TGTGCCAGCAGTGAGGGGGCCGAAAAACTGTTTTTT. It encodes CASSEGAEKLFF.

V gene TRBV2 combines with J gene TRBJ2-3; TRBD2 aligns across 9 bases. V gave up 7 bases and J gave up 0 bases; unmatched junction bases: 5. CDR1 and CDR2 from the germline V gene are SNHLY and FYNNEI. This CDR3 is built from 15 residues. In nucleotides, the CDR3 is TGTGCCAGCATTCGACTAGCGGAGAGCACAGATACGCAGTATTTT. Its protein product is CASIRLAESTDTQYF.

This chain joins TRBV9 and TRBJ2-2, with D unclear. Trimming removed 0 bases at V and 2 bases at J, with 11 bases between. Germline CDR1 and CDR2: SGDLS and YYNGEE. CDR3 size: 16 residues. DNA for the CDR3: TGTGCCAGCAGCGTAGTCGTGGGCTTCAACACCGGGGAGCTGTTTTTT. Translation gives CASSVVVGFNTGELFF.

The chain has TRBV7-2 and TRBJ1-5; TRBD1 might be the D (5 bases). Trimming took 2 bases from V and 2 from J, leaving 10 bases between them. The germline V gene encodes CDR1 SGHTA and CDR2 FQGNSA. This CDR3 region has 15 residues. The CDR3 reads CASSLWGVGNQPQHF. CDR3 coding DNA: TGTGCCAGCAGCTTATGGGGGGTGGGCAATCAGCCCCAGCATTTT. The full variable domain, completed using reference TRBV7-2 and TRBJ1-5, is GAGVSQSPSNKVTEKGKDVELRCDPISGHTALYWYRQSLGQGLEFLIYFQGNSAPDKSGLPSDRFSAERTGGSVSTLTIQRTQQEDSAVYLCASSLWGVGNQPQHFGDGTRLSIL.

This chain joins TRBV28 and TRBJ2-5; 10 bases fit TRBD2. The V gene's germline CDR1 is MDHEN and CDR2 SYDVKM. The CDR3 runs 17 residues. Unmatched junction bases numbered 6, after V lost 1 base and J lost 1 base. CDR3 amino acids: CASSLYKRGGSQETQYF. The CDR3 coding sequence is TGTGCCAGCAGTTTATATAAGCGGGGGGGTTCCCAAGAGACCCAGTACTTC.

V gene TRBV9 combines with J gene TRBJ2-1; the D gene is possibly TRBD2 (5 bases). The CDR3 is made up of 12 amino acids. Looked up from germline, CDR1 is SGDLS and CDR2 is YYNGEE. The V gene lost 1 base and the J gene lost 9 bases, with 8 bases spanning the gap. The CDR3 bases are TGTGCCAGCAGCGTACTGGAGGCTGAGCAGTTCTTC. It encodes CASSVLEAEQFF.

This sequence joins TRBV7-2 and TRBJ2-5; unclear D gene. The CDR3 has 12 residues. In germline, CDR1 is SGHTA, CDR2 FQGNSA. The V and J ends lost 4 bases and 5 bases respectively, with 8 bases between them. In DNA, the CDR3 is TGTGCCAGCAGCTCATCTCAGGAGACCCAGTACTTC. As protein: CASSSSQETQYF.

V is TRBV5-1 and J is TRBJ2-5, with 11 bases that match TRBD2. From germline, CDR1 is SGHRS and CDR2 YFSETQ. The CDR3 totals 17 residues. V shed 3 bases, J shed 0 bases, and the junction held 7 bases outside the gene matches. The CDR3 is CASSSGGTSGNQETQYF. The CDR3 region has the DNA TGCGCCAGCAGCTCAGGGGGGACTAGCGGTAACCAAGAGACCCAGTACTTC.

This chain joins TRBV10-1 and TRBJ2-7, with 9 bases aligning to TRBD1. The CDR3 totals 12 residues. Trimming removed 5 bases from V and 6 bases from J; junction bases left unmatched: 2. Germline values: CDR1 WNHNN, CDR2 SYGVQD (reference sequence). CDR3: CASSQQGAEQYF. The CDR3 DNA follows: TGCGCCAGCAGTCAACAGGGGGCCGAGCAGTACTTC.

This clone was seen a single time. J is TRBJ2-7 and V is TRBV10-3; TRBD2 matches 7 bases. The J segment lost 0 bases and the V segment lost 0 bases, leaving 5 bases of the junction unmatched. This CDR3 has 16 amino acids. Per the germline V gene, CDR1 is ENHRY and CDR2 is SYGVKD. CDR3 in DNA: TGTGCCATCAGTGAGTCGGGGGGGGACTCCTCCTACGAGCAGTACTTC. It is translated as CAISESGGDSSYEQYF.

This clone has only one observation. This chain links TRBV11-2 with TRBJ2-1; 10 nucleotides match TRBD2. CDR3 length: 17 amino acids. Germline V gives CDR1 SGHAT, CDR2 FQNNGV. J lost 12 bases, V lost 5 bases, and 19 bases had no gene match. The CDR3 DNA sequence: TGTGCCAGCAGCGGAATCAAGAAGCGGGAGGGCCCCAGGGGGCAGTTCTTC. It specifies CASSGIKKREGPRGQFF.

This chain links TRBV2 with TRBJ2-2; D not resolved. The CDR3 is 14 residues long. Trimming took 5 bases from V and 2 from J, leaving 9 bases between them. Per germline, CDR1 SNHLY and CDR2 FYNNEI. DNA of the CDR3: TGTGCCAGCAGTCCCGACACCAACACCGGGGAGCTGTTTTTT. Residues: CASSPDTNTGELFF.